Listed here are 24 T cell receptor beta chains from one sample, sequenced in a study of CXCR3-negative and CXCR3-positive naive CD8 T cells. UMI labels and 5' RACE were used to prepare the TRB cDNA libraries. Following a re-call of the 5' RACE reads, TCRdb has one entry per CDR3 protein and lacks DNA. The sample has tens of thousands of distinct CDR3 sequences. Their antigen targets remain unknown. Study observations and caveats: Naive cells with CXCR3 showed TRB CDR3s that were more hydrophobic than those in CXCR3-negative naive cells.

Source material: naive CXCR3+ CD8+ T cells from blood. The subset: CD45RO-CCR7+CD27+CD95- naive CD8+ T cells expressing CXCR3 (TNR3+). These receptors were collected from a human donor in good health. Some clones in this sample may be carry-over from other donors' samples.

The V gene is TRBV7-2, the J gene TRBJ2-1; TCRdb's D call, TRBD2, is unchecked because there is no DNA. Germline values: CDR1 SGHTA, CDR2 FQGNSA. This CDR3 has 16 residues. This CDR3 reads CASSLYGSPPNNEQFF.

The V call is TRBV4-3, the J call TRBJ1-2; TCRdb proposes TRBD1, but this gene call is untestable without DNA. This CDR3 has 18 residues. CDR1 LGHNA and CDR2 YSLEER come from the germline V gene. The chain's CDR3 is CASSQDGFGTGVGYGYTF.

This chain connects TRBV6-2 or TRBV6-3 to TRBJ2-5; checking the TCRdb D call of TRBD2 is not possible without DNA. Per germline, CDR1 MNHEY and CDR2 SVGEGT. The CDR3 consists of 15 residues. The CDR3 sequence is CASSSLSGLAETQYF.

The gene calls are TRBV7-6 and TRBJ2-1. The CDR3 sequence is 12 residues long. Germline V gene sequence: CDR1 SGHVS, CDR2 FNYEAQ. CDR3 sequence: CASSPNYNEQFF.

This chain connects TRBV12-3 or TRBV12-4 to TRBJ2-7. The CDR3 has 15 residues. This CDR3 reads CASSFGVGTSYEQYF.

J is TRBJ2-6 and V is TRBV7-2. The CDR3 length is 16 residues. The germline V gene encodes CDR1 SGHTA and CDR2 FQGNSA. The CDR3 is CASSLPGDSGANVLTF.

J is TRBJ2-1 and V is TRBV12-3 or TRBV12-4; TCRdb's D call, TRBD2, is unchecked because there is no DNA. The CDR3 loop spans 11 amino acids. CDR3: CASSFGGGQFF.

The chain joins TRBV28 to TRBJ1-2. The CDR3 length is 15 residues. Germline loops: CDR1 MDHEN, CDR2 SYDVKM. The CDR3: CASSLFSGPNYGYTF.

The rearrangement links TRBV29-1 to TRBJ2-1; the TRBD1 assignment by TCRdb is unverifiable without DNA. Germline values: CDR1 SQVTM, CDR2 ANQGSEA. The CDR3 is 13 amino acids. The CDR3 here is CSGQGQGVNEQFF.

The chain joins TRBV6-2 or TRBV6-3 to TRBJ2-1; lacking DNA, the TRBD1 call made by TCRdb goes unchecked. The CDR3 sequence is 16 residues long. Germline assignment: CDR1 MNHEY and CDR2 SVGEGT. CDR3 region: CASSFERFPSGDEQFF.

CDR3 residues: CASSLSDRGSNQPQHF. V usage is TRBV7-9 and J usage is TRBJ1-5; TCRdb proposes TRBD1, but this gene call is untestable without DNA. Germline V gene data show CDR1 as SEHNR and CDR2 as FQNEAQ (reference sequence). The CDR3 is made up of 16 amino acids.

The chain is built from TRBV20-1 and TRBJ2-7; as DNA is missing, the TRBD2 call by TCRdb cannot be tested. The CDR3 length is 14 residues. Germline values: CDR1 DFQATT, CDR2 SNEGSKA (reference sequence). CDR3 loop: CSAVDSGSMYEQYF.

The chain carries TRBV2 and TRBJ2-5; the TRBD2 assignment by TCRdb is unverifiable without DNA. The CDR3 is 13 residues long. Germline CDR1 and CDR2: SNHLY and FYNNEI. The CDR3 region is CARTSGREETQYF.

The chain couples TRBV29-1 to TRBJ2-7; the TCRdb call, TRBD2, lacks DNA for checking. The germline CDR1 and CDR2 sequences are SQVTM and ANQGSEA. The CDR3 has 15 residues. CDR3 in amino acids: CSVQGLAGATYEQYF.

V gene TRBV5-1 combines with J gene TRBJ1-1; TCRdb proposes TRBD1, but this gene call is untestable without DNA. The CDR3 totals 16 residues. Germline loops: CDR1 SGHRS, CDR2 YFSETQ. CDR3: CASSLSTGTENTEAFF.

The rearrangement links TRBV29-1 to TRBJ2-7; absent DNA, TCRdb's TRBD1 call cannot be checked. Germline CDR1 and CDR2: SQVTM and ANQGSEA. The CDR3 spans 12 residues. CDR3 residues: CSVWAGPYEQYF.

The chain employs TRBV18 and TRBJ2-1. CDR1 is KGHSH, CDR2 LQKENI, per germline. This CDR3 contains 15 residues. The CDR3 protein is CASSPIPKVEDEQFF.

The rearrangement joins TRBV6-6 to TRBJ2-5; TCRdb names TRBD1, which stays unverified in the absence of DNA. CDR3 size: 14 residues. Germline loops: CDR1 MNHNY, CDR2 SVGAGI (reference sequence). CDR3 sequence reads: CASSYSFGGETQYF.

V gene TRBV12-3 or TRBV12-4 combines with J gene TRBJ2-1; TCRdb lists TRBD1, though no DNA is available to test this call. CDR3 length equals 16 residues. The CDR3 is CASSLDGGGVRNEQFF.

The genes are TRBV7-9 and TRBJ2-2; TCRdb names TRBD2, which stays unverified in the absence of DNA. Germline CDR1 reads SEHNR; CDR2 reads FQNEAQ (reference sequence). The CDR3 is made up of 19 amino acids. The CDR3: CASSLMTSGSWMGTGELFF.

J is TRBJ2-2 and V is TRBV5-5; TCRdb's D call of TRBD1 is untestable without DNA. The germline gives CDR1 SGHKS, CDR2 YYEKEE (reference sequence). The CDR3 extends over 14 amino acids. CDR3 sequence: CASSFRGNTGELFF. Based on the CDR3 plus reference TRBV5-5 and TRBJ2-2, the full variable domain is DAGVTQSPTHLIKTRGQQVTLRCSPISGHKSVSWYQQVLGQGPQFIFQYYEKEERGRGNFPDRFSARQFPNYSSELNVNALLLGDSALYLCASSFRGNTGELFFGEGSRLTVL.

The chain links TRBV10-3 to TRBJ2-7; TCRdb gives TRBD1 as the D gene, but with no DNA this cannot be confirmed. Germline CDR1 and CDR2: ENHRY and SYGVKD. This CDR3 is built from 14 residues. The CDR3 here is CAISDPGTGDEQYF.

The genes are TRBV19 and TRBJ2-2; TCRdb designates TRBD2, a call that cannot be tested without DNA. Germline V CDR1 and CDR2: LNHDA, SQIVND (reference sequence). The CDR3 extends over 17 amino acids. This CDR3 reads CASSPIWDYRNTGELFF. Together with reference TRBV19 and TRBJ2-2, the CDR3 gives the full variable domain: DGGITQSPKYLFRKEGQNVTLSCEQNLNHDAMYWYRQDPGQGLRLIYYSQIVNDFQKGDIAEGYSVSREKKESFPLTVTSAQKNPTAFYLCASSPIWDYRNTGELFFGEGSRLTVL.

The chain couples TRBV6-6 to TRBJ2-3; there is no DNA to check the TCRdb D call of TRBD2. The germline CDR1 and CDR2 sequences are MNHNY and SVGAGI (reference sequence). This CDR3 region has 16 residues. The CDR3: CASSNPPGTSSYTQYF.